This T cell receptor beta chain was sequenced for a study of OX40 agonist ivuxolimab in advanced cancers. Assay: immunoSEQ multiplex PCR; the TCRdb copy retains only in-frame clones and omits some. Here the sample spans over 85,000 clones, roughly 93% being singletons. Samples of blood were obtained at baseline, on cycle 4 day 1, and on cycle 7 day 1. Unmatched junction bases numbered 11, after V lost 1 base and J lost 8 bases. CDR3 size: 17 residues. Germline assignment: CDR1 LNHNV and CDR2 YYDKDF (reference sequence). The rearrangement links TRBV15 to TRBJ1-2, with 12 nucleotides matching TRBD1. The specimen comprised CD4+ or CD8+ T cells sorted from blood, sampled in a trial of the OX40 agonist ivuxolimab. The sequence came from an adult with an advanced solid tumor such as melanoma, head and neck, liver or kidney cancer. CDR3 loop: CATSRAPSTGTGGGYTF. The CDR3 DNA reads as TGTGCCACCAGCAGAGCCCCTTCAACCGGGACAGGGGGCGGCTACACCTTC.